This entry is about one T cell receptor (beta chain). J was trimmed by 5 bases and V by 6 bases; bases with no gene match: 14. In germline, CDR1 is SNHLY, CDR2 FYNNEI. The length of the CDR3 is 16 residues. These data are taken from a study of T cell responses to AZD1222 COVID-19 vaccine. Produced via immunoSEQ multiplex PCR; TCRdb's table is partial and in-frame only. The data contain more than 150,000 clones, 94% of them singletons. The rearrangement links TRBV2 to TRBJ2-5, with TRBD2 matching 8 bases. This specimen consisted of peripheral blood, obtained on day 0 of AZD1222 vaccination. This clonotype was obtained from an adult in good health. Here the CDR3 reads CASRRTGLVFSETQYF. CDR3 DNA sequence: TGTGCCAGCAGAAGGACGGGACTAGTTTTTTCGGAGACCCAGTACTTC.